These 8 T cell receptor beta chains share one sample of origin, sequenced in a study of CD8 T cells in ankylosing spondylitis. Whole-study findings and limits: Blood of patients with ankylosing spondylitis appeared to be characterized by a TCR beta motif of several highly homologous variants.

These receptors are not linked to any known antigen. MiXCR, run by TCRdb on the 5' RACE reads, gives a single entry per CDR3 protein. The data hold a few hundred thousand distinct CDR3 sequences, with 6.5% to 10% observed a single time. The source material was blood, either unsorted or a sorted T cell fraction (not recorded which). These receptor sequences come from a male donor with ankylosing spondylitis.

This clonotype was seen only a few times. This sequence joins TRBV12-5 and TRBJ2-6, with D unclear. CDR3 length: 17 residues. Trimming removed 0 bases at V and 0 bases at J, with 9 bases between. Looked up from germline, CDR1 is LGHNT and CDR2 is FRNRAP. CDR3 bases: TGTGCTAGTGGTTTGGTAGGGTTTGTCTCTGGGGCCAACGTCCTGACTTTC. Amino acid sequence: CASGLVGFVSGANVLTF.

This clonotype was picked up a small number of times. V gene TRBV7-2 combines with J gene TRBJ2-1; 14 bases are a match to TRBD2. Germline CDR1 is SGHTA and CDR2 is FQGNSA. The CDR3 covers 16 residues. J gave up 7 bases and V 0 bases, and 2 bases lay outside the gene matches. CDR3 residues: CASSLARTSGRNEQFF. As DNA, the CDR3 is TGTGCCAGCAGCTTAGCTAGGACTAGCGGGAGGAATGAGCAGTTCTTC.

In regard to this clonotype: A much more abundant neighbour one base away suggests this may be a read error. The chain combines TRBV29-1 with TRBJ2-7; the D is unclear. In germline, CDR1 is SQVTM, CDR2 ANQGSEA. This CDR3 has 10 amino acids. CDR3 amino acids: CSVEVYDQYF. CDR3 coding DNA: TGCAGCGTGGAAGTTTACGATCAGTACTTC.

In this sample, this clonotype turned up once. The rearrangement links TRBV12-3 or TRBV12-4 to TRBJ2-3; D gene ambiguous. The CDR3 totals 14 residues. V was cut by 6 bases and J by 3 bases, with 13 bases left in between. The CDR3, as DNA: TGTGCCAGCAGATTCGGGCCCGGTACAGATACGCAGTATTTT. Translation: CASRFGPGTDTQYF.

The CDR3 DNA reads TGTGCCAGCAGTGATCAGGGACAGGGAAGAAACACTGAAGCTTTCTTT. Amino acids: CASSDQGQGRNTEAFF. V gene TRBV2 combines with J gene TRBJ1-1, with 9 bases identical to TRBD1. CDR1 SNHLY and CDR2 FYNNEI come from the germline V gene. V was clipped by 3 bases and J by 2 bases; unmatched bases: 7. This CDR3 region has 16 residues.

V is TRBV5-1 and J is TRBJ2-1; TRBD2 matches 9 bases. The germline V gene encodes CDR1 SGHRS and CDR2 YFSETQ. The CDR3 covers 17 residues. Trimming removed 1 base from V and 1 base from J; junction bases left unmatched: 6. CDR3 residues: CASSLFPSGVSYNEQFF. The CDR3 bases are TGCGCCAGCAGCTTGTTCCCTAGCGGGGTATCCTACAATGAGCAGTTCTTC.

This clonotype was counted a few times. The CDR3: CASSQGRASSYNEQFF. CDR3 coding DNA: TGTGCCAGCAGCCAAGGGAGAGCCAGCTCCTACAATGAGCAGTTCTTC. The chain is built from TRBV3-1 and TRBJ2-1, with D uncertain. Looked up from germline, CDR1 is LGHDT and CDR2 is YNNKEL (reference sequence). This CDR3 has 16 amino acids. Trimming removed 1 base from V and 0 bases from J, with 10 bases in between.

This clonotype was detected a few times. J is TRBJ1-4 and V is TRBV20-1; D gene ambiguous. The CDR3 runs 14 residues. V shed 0 bases and J shed 7 bases, with 12 bases lying between them. CDR1 is DFQATT, CDR2 SNEGSKA, per germline (reference sequence). The CDR3 sequence is CSARDWAVLEKLFF. The CDR3 bases are TGCAGTGCTAGAGATTGGGCAGTACTTGAAAAACTGTTTTTT.